This T cell receptor beta chain stems from a study of regulatory T cells in long-lasting Graves disease. Study-wide background: The study enrolled newly diagnosed Graves' patients on antithyroid drugs under 3 months.

V gave up 1 base and J gave up 0 bases, with 7 bases separating them. The germline V gene has CDR1 LGHNA and CDR2 YNFKEQ. This CDR3 has 16 residues. Findings and caveats of the study: Segments TRBV28, TRBJ1-2 and TRBJ2-5 showed preferential usage in persistent disease. Persistent Graves' patients showed less TCR diversity than newly diagnosed patients showed.

The sample's time point: newly diagnosed GD, antithyroid drugs for less than 3 months. The TCR library was made from RNA that had been extracted from PBMCs in TRIzol. With iRepertoire HTBI primers and Arm-PCR of CDR3 regions, TCR beta libraries were built. MiXCR, run by TCRdb on the multiplex PCR reads, gives a single entry per CDR3 protein. The sample includes about 400,000 distinct CDR3 sequences, around 15% of them seen just once. In this sample, this clonotype turned up once. Its antigen is unidentified. The gene calls are TRBV4-2 and TRBJ2-6; unclear D gene. The TCR sequence derives from a female donor with Graves disease. Sequencing was performed on peripheral blood mononuclear cells (PBMCs), taken at new diagnosis, from a patient treated with antithyroid drugs. DNA of the CDR3: TGTGCCAGCAGCCAAGCGCACACCTCTGGGGCCAACGTCCTGACTTTC. It codes for CASSQAHTSGANVLTF.